Listed here is a single TCR beta chain. Its target is not known. The V gene lost 0 bases and the J gene lost 2 bases, with 13 bases spanning the gap. In germline, CDR1 is SGHRS, CDR2 YFSETQ. The CDR3 length is 16 residues. These data come from a study of T cell repertoires in cytomegalovirus infection. Study results and caveats: The ex vivo response showed dominance by HLA-C-restricted CMV-specific TCR beta clonotypes.

TCRdb reprocessed the reads via MiXCR and lists one record per CDR3 protein. The data contain around 260,000 distinct CDR3 sequences, about a quarter of them seen just once; the ten biggest clones take up more than 11%. Source material: PBMCs. The J gene is TRBJ2-3, the V gene TRBV5-1; the D gene is possibly TRBD2 (7 bases). The source of this sequence is a human donor in good health (CMV status not recorded). Some clones in this sample may be carry-over from other donors' samples. The CDR3 reads CASSLEPGGTTDTQYF. The CDR3 DNA sequence: TGCGCCAGCAGCTTGGAGCCGGGGGGCACCACAGATACGCAGTATTTT.